Listed below are T cell receptor beta chains from one sample, sequenced in a study of T cells in Graves' hyperthyroidism and ophthalmopathy. TCRdb redid the calling of the multiplex PCR reads with MiXCR, one entry per CDR3 protein. The sample lists hundreds of thousands of distinct CDR3 sequences; approximately 14% were seen once. Sequencing used blood. These receptors all stem from a woman between 35 and 50 years old with Graves' ophthalmopathy. CDR3s include the opening cysteine and the closing phenylalanine or tryptophan. The D gene is left open where the match is weak. For some rows the clone size is stated as once, few or many, or as a class when expanded; others skip it.

clone size | J gene | V gene | D gene | CDR3 protein | CDR3 DNA
many | TRBJ2-5 | TRBV20-1 | . | CSARLIGDMVLQETQYF | TGCAGTGCTAGATTAATAGGCGACATGGTATTACAAGAGACCCAGTACTTC
many | TRBJ2-5 | TRBV11-2 | . | CASTLDLFLLETQYF | TGTGCCAGCACCCTAGATTTATTCCTACTAGAGACCCAGTACTTC
. | TRBJ2-7 | TRBV28 | . | CATTWSGDSYEQYF | TGTGCCACCACCTGGAGCGGAGATTCCTACGAGCAGTACTTC
. | TRBJ2-5 | TRBV28 | TRBD1 | CASSITGTAKETQYF | TGTGCCAGCAGCATAACCGGGACAGCGAAAGAGACCCAGTACTTC
few | TRBJ1-5 | TRBV2 | . | CASRKGGPGQPQHF | TGTGCCAGCAGGAAGGGAGGCCCTGGGCAGCCCCAGCATTTT
. | TRBJ2-2 | TRBV12-3/TRBV12-4 | . | CASSSSGSGELFF | TGTGCCAGCAGTAGTAGCGGAAGCGGGGAGCTGTTTTTT
. | TRBJ2-7 | TRBV7-9 | . | CASSLAVSGYEQYF | TGTGCCAGCAGCTTGGCCGTATCGGGGTACGAGCAGTACTTC
. | TRBJ2-5 | TRBV7-2 | . | CASSSALGVAQETQYF | TGTGCCAGCAGCTCGGCCCTCGGAGTGGCTCAAGAGACCCAGTACTTC
. | TRBJ2-5 | TRBV6-1 | TRBD2 | CASKWGLAGAETQYF | TGTGCCAGCAAGTGGGGACTAGCGGGAGCAGAGACCCAGTACTTC
many | TRBJ2-7 | TRBV27 | TRBD2 | CASSSTSGWGEQYF | TGTGCCAGCAGTTCAACTAGCGGGTGGGGCGAGCAGTACTTC
. | TRBJ1-6 | TRBV6-5 | TRBD1 | CASSYREPGQGWSPLHF | TGTGCCAGCAGTTATCGTGAACCGGGACAGGGTTGGTCACCCCTCCACTTT
. | TRBJ2-2 | TRBV19 | . | CASTFTANTGELFF | TGTGCCAGTACCTTTACGGCGAACACCGGGGAGCTGTTTTTT
many | TRBJ2-7 | TRBV6-1 | . | CASSEEVHYEQYF | TGTGCCAGCAGTGAAGAAGTACACTACGAGCAGTACTTC
few | TRBJ1-2 | TRBV12-3/TRBV12-4 | . | CASSEDRAYGYTF | TGTGCCAGCAGCGAGGACAGAGCGTATGGCTACACCTTC
. | TRBJ1-2 | TRBV24-1 | . | CATSDLGGFGYTF | TGTGCCACCAGTGATTTGGGGGGGTTTGGCTACACCTTC
. | TRBJ2-1 | TRBV27 | TRBD2 | CASSLGLGGGEQFF | TGTGCCAGCAGTTTGGGACTAGGGGGTGGGGAGCAGTTCTTC
. | TRBJ2-4 | TRBV28 | . | CASRTGTAKNIQYF | TGTGCCAGCAGGACCGGGACAGCCAAAAACATTCAGTACTTC
. | TRBJ2-5 | TRBV28 | TRBD2 | CASSYPPAGGPDGQETQYF | TGTGCCAGCAGCTATCCTCCAGCGGGAGGGCCAGATGGGCAAGAGACCCAGTACTTC
many | TRBJ2-5 | TRBV29-1 | TRBD2 | CSVGTSGISQETQYF | TGCAGCGTTGGTACTAGCGGGATAAGCCAAGAGACCCAGTACTTC
many | TRBJ1-5 | TRBV6-2/TRBV6-3 | . | CASRRLPTGHPQPQHF | TGTGCCAGCAGGCGACTCCCAACAGGTCACCCTCAGCCCCAGCATTTT
many | TRBJ1-3 | TRBV6-1 | . | CASSEQGKIGNTIYF | TGTGCCAGCAGTGAACAGGGGAAGATTGGAAACACCATATATTTT
. | TRBJ2-2 | TRBV5-1 | TRBD2 | CASSLGGVDTGELFF | TGCGCCAGCAGCCTTGGGGGGGTCGACACCGGGGAGCTGTTTTTT
many | TRBJ2-7 | TRBV20-1 | TRBD2 | CSASRIQVASGSYEQYF | TGCAGTGCTAGCAGGATACAGGTGGCTAGCGGCTCCTACGAGCAGTACTTC
few | TRBJ2-3 | TRBV13 | TRBD2 | CASSFRTSGSTDTQYF | TGTGCCAGCAGCTTCCGGACTAGCGGGAGCACAGATACGCAGTATTTT
once | TRBJ2-5 | TRBV28 | . | CASSSPGAETQYF | TGTGCCAGCAGTTCTCCGGGGGCGGAGACCCAGTACTTC
few | TRBJ1-5 | TRBV6-2/TRBV6-3 | . | CASSYRGQGAQPQHF | TGTGCCAGCAGTTACCGGGGGCAGGGAGCTCAGCCCCAGCATTTT
many | TRBJ1-5 | TRBV15 | . | CATSSNSNQPQHF | TGTGCCACCAGTAGTAATAGCAATCAGCCCCAGCATTTT